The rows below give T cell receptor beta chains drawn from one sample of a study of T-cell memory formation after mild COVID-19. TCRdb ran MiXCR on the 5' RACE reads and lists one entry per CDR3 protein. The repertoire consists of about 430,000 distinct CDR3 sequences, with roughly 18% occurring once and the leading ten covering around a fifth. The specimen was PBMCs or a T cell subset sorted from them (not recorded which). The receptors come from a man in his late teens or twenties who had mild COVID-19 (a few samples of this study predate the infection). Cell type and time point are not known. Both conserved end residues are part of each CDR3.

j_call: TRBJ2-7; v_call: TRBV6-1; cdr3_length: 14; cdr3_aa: CASSETGSRYEQYF
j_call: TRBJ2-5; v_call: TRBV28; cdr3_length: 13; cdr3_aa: CASSFESQETQYF
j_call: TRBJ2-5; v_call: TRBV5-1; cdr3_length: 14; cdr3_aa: CASSLGGLQETQYF
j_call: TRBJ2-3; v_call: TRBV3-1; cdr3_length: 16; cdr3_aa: CASSFVAGGGTDTQYF
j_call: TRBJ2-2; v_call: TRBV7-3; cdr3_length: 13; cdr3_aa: CASSWQRAGELFF
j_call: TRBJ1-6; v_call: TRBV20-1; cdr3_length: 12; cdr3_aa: CSAREGREPLHF
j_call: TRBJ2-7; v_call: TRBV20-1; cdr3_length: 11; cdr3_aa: CSATTVYEQYF
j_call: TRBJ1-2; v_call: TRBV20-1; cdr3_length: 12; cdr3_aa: CSASQVNYGYTF
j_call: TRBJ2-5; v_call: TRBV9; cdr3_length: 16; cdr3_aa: CASSVLGGGALETQYF
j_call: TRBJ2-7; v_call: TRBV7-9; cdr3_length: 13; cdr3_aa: CASSPLPILGVDF
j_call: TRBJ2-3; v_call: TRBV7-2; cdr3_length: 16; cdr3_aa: CASSFERTRGADTQYF
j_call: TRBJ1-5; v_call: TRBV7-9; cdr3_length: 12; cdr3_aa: CASSPVRQPQHF
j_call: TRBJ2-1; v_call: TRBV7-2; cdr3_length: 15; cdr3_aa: CASSSSPQGYNEQFF
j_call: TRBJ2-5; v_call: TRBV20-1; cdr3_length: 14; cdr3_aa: CSARVPSGQETQYF
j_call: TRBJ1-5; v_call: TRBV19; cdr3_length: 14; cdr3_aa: CASSRRDSNQPQHF
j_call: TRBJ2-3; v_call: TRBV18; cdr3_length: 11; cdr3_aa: CASSPTDTQYF
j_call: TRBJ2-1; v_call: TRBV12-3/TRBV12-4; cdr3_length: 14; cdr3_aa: CASSPHRGGDEQFF
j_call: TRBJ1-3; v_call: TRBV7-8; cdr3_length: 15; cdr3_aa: CASSSGGIGGNTIYF
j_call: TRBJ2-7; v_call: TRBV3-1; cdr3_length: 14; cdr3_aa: CASSQGVRSYEQYF
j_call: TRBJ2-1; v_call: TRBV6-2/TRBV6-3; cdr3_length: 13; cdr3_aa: CASSYSYYNEQFF
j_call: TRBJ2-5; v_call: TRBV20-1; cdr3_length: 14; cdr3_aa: CSASGAVGTETQYF
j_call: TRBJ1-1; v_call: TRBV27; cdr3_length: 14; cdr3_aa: CASSSGTFLTEAFF
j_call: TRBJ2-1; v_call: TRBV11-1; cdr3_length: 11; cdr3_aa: CASSLLREQFF
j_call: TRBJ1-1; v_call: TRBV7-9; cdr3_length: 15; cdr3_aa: CASSLAGGGNTEAFF
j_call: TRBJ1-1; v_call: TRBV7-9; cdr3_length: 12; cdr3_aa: CASSLQATEAFF
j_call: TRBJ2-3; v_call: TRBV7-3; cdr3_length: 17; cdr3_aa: CASSLFVAEGATDTQYF
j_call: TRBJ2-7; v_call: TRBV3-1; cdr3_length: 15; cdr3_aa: CASSQGRTGAYEQYF
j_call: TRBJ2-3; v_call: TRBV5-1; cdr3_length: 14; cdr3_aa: CASSSRRFTDTQYF
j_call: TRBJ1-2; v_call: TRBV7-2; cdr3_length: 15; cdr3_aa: CASRPTWSQHYGYTF
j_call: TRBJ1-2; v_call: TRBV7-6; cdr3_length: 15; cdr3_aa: CASSSTSGGNYGYTF
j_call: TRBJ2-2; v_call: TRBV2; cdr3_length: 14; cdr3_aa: CASSLLQGSGELFF
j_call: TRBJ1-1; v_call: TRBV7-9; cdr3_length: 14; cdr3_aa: CASSRQALNTEAFF
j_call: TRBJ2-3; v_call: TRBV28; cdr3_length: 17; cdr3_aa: CASSSVEITSGTDTQYF
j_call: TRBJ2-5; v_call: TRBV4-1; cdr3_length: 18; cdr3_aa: CASSQSPWRLDSGETQYF
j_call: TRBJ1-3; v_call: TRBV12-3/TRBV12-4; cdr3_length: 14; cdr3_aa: CASSPGISGNTIYF
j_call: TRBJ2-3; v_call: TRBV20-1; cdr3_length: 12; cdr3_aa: CSAQVTLDTQYF
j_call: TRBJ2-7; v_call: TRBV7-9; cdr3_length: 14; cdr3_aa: CASSPGGSDDEQYF
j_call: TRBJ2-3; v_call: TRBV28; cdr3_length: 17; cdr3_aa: CASSNTGLAANTDTQYF
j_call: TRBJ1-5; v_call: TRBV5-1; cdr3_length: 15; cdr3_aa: CASSLLPGGNQPQHF
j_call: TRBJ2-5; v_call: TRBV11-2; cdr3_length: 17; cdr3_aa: CASANRPGGPERETQYF
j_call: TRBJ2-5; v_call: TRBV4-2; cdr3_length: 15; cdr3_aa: CASSSASSLIETQYF
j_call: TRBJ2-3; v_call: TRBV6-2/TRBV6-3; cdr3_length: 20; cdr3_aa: CASSYLSSSGGPQARDTQYF
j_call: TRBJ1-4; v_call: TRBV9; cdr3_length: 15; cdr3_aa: CASSVDTGTNEKLFF
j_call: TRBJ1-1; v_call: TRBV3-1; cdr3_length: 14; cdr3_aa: CASSKWGENTEAFF
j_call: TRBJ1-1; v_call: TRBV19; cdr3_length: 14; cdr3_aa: CASRGTGGNTEAFF
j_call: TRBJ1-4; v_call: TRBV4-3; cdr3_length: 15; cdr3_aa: CASSQVAGTGRKLFF
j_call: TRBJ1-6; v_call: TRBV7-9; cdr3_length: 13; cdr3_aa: CASSWAGASPLHF
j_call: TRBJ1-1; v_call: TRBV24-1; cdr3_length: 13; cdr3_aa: CATSDRAGAEAFF
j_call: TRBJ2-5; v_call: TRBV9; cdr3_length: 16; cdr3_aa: CASSVGPGTREETQYF
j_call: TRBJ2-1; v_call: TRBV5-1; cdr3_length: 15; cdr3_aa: CASSRTSGGAPEQFF
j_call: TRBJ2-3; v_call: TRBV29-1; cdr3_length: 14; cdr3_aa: CSVGGRGATDTQYF
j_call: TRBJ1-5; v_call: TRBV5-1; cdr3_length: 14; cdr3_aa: CASSLRGESQPQHF
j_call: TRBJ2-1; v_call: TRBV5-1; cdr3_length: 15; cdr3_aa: CASNPIAGVDNEQFF
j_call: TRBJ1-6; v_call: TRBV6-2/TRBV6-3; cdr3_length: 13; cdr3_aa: CASRPDMRLTLHF
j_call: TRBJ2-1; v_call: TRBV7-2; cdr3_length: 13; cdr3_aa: CASSLRGRTEQFF
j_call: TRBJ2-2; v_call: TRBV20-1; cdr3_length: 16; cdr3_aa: CSARDVKGLGTGELFF
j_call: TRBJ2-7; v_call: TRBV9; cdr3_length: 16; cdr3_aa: CASSVGSRTGTYEQYF
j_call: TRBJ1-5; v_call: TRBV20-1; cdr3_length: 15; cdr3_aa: CSASRVGGSNQPQHF
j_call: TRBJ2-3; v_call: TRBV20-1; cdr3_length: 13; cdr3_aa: CSASTGTSDTQYF
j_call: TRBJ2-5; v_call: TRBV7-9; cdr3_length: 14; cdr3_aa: CASSLVRVRETQYF